This T cell receptor beta chain was captured by sequencing in a study of T-cell memory formation after mild COVID-19 (dated by TCRdb to the early 2020s). For the wider study: Most TCR sequence clusters were specific to one of the two donors. T-cell clones expanding and contracting after mild COVID-19 in a couple of donors were tracked by longitudinal TCRalpha and TCRbeta repertoire sequencing. Two young, previously healthy adult volunteers made up the cohort, one male and one female.

PBMCs were isolated by Ficoll-Paque density gradient centrifugation. Taken from the germline V gene, the CDR1 and CDR2 loops are MNHEY and SVGAGI. Cut back by 0 bases and 4 bases, the V and J ends lie 8 bases apart. From cysteine to phenylalanine, the CDR3 is 14 amino acids long. Only the CDR3 part of the read is kept: 42 bases, read in frame from the first base. This clonotype was found a few times. Its target antigen remains unknown. Per-base quality was not reported, and no clone a single base away is much larger than it. Sequencer: Illumina NovaSeq 6000. Using 5'RACE with constant-segment primers, TCRalpha and TCRbeta cDNA libraries were constructed, with sample barcodes and unique molecular identifiers added in the process. RNA was extracted from every sample with Trizol reagent. Libraries were amplified in two PCR steps, with a second sample barcode and Illumina TruSeq adapters added in the second step. Sequencing of the libraries was done on an Illumina NovaSeq, producing 2 x 150 bp paired-end reads. Per the original workflow: Reads were demultiplexed and collapsed into UMI-guided consensus sequences with migec v1.2.7. With mixcr v2.1.11, UMI consensuses were aligned to TRA and TRB V and J templates and assembled into clonotypes. A clonotype was counted as expanded or contracted only when both edgeR and NoisET called the clonotype significant, with the noise models trained on biological replicates. For edgeR calls, a false discovery rate-adjusted p below 0.01 and a log2 fold-change threshold of 1 were applied. As an exploratory analysis of dynamics, max-normalized trajectories of the 1000 most abundant clonotypes were examined by PCA with hierarchical clustering. Separately sequenced CD4+ and CD8+ repertoires were used to assign a CD4 or CD8 phenotype to each responding clone. The public reads were reprocessed in TCRdb via fastp at Q25 and MiXCR, keeping in-frame beta chains. One record per CDR3 amino acid sequence lists the most common genes and DNA. None of the V and J calls come from the authors' own analysis; TCRdb made them. This sample is represented by almost 550,000 distinct CDR3 sequences; roughly 20% of them were singletons. The ten biggest clones cover about 12% of the sample.

Study-wide conclusions, independent of this receptor: Only a couple of mild cases were covered by the study, and larger cohorts that include severe cases with pre-infection samples were considered necessary. Contracting CD4+ clones turned up mainly in the CM and EM memory subsets, whereas EMRA was where CD8+ clones were enriched. Some responding clones were detected in pre-infection memory, which suggested that pre-existing cross-reactive memory T cells had joined the SARS-CoV-2 response. From day 15 to 85, contracting clones showed balanced CD4/CD8 phenotypes, whereas a second wave of clones that expanded from day 15 to 37 leaned towards CD4+. The second-wave clones that peaked on day 37 were not confirmed to be SARS-CoV-2 specific.

The sample comprised PBMCs or a T cell subset sorted from them (not recorded which). The TCR originated in an adult woman who had mild COVID-19 (a few samples of this study predate the infection). The sample titles of this study are shuffled in the database, so cell type and time point are left out; the donor was told from shared clones. In this chain, TRBV6-5 is recombined with TRBJ2-3; no D gene can be assigned with confidence. The CDR3 is CASSYSTDPDTQYF. The DNA is as follows: TGTGCCAGCAGTTACTCGACTGACCCAGATACGCAGTATTTT.